A single sample is the source of the 25 T cell receptor beta chains below, sequenced in a study of human versus mouse CDR3 diversity and MHC coevolution. Some clones are missing from TCRdb's copy, which holds only in-frame ones; the method was immunoSEQ multiplex PCR. This repertoire shows about 83,000 clones, 85% to 95% found once; its top ten account for less than 0.16%. Sequences were obtained from naive CD4+ T cells from blood. Subset given: CD45RO-negative CD62L-positive naive CD4 T cells. These receptors all come from a person aged 25 to 75 in good health.

The chain joins TRBV19 to TRBJ1-4, with 9 bases lining up with TRBD1. V shed 8 bases, J shed 7 bases, and the junction held 8 bases outside the gene matches. Germline V gene sequence: CDR1 LNHDA, CDR2 SQIVND (reference sequence). The CDR3 is made up of 14 amino acids. CDR3 region: CASQDRDRAEKLFF. The DNA for the CDR3 is TGTGCCAGTCAAGACCGGGACAGGGCTGAAAAACTGTTTTTT.

The CDR3 reads CASSTTSGGYEQYF. The CDR3 nucleotides read TGTGCCAGTAGTACTACTAGCGGGGGCTACGAGCAGTACTTC. This chain uses TRBV19 with TRBJ2-5; 11 bases map to TRBD2. The J call may be wrong; the DNA end is better matched by TRBJ2-7. Germline assignment: CDR1 LNHDA and CDR2 SQIVND (reference sequence). CDR3 length equals 14 residues.

This chain uses TRBV19 with TRBJ2-3; TRBD2 agrees at 16 bases. The CDR3 contains 17 residues. Germline trimming cut 4 bases from V and 0 bases from J; bases unmatched to any gene: 1. Germline V gene lookup returns CDR1 LNHDA and CDR2 SQIVND (reference sequence). The CDR3 spells CASSTGLAGGSTDTQYF. The CDR3 DNA is TGTGCCAGTAGTACGGGACTAGCGGGGGGGAGCACAGATACGCAGTATTTT. The full variable domain, rest sourced from reference TRBV19 and TRBJ2-3, is DGGITQSPKYLFRKEGQNVTLSCEQNLNHDAMYWYRQDPGQGLRLIYYSQIVNDFQKGDIAEGYSVSREKKESFPLTVTSAQKNPTAFYLCASSTGLAGGSTDTQYFGPGTRLTVL.

The chain uses TRBV25-1 and TRBJ1-2; a weak D match, TRBD1 (6 bases). Germline V lookup: CDR1 MGHDK, CDR2 SYGVNS. Trimming shortened V by 2 bases and J by 8 bases, and 18 bases separated the two germline ends. The CDR3 has 15 amino acids. The CDR3 sequence: CASSEPLTGKGGYTF. CDR3 in DNA: TGTGCCAGCAGTGAACCACTCACAGGGAAGGGAGGCTACACCTTC.

This chain joins TRBV7-8 and TRBJ2-7, with 10 bases aligning to TRBD2. The CDR3 runs 15 residues. Trimming at V came to 8 bases and at J to 3 bases, leaving 10 bases not matched to a gene. In germline, CDR1 is SGHVS, CDR2 FQNEAQ. DNA for the CDR3: TGTGCCAGCGCTGTAGCGGGAGGCCTTAGCTACGAGCAGTACTTC. Translation gives CASAVAGGLSYEQYF.

This sequence joins TRBV30 and TRBJ1-1, with 8 bases lining up with TRBD1. Germline values: CDR1 GTSNPN, CDR2 SVGIG (reference sequence). The CDR3 extends over 15 amino acids. The ends lost 4 bases at V and 0 bases at J; junction bases unmatched: 7. The CDR3 region is CAWTAGQGLNTEAFF. DNA for the CDR3: TGTGCCTGGACCGCCGGACAGGGACTGAACACTGAAGCTTTCTTT.

V is TRBV5-4 and J is TRBJ2-5; the match to TRBD1 covers 7 bases. Germline CDR1 reads SGHNT; CDR2 reads YYREEE (reference sequence). The junction had 6 bases not matched to a gene; V was cut back by 5 bases and J by 5 bases. The CDR3 consists of 13 residues. The CDR3 bases are TGTGCCAGCAGTAAAGACAGGGTTGAGACCCAGTACTTC. Translated: CASSKDRVETQYF.

This clone was seen just once. The J gene is TRBJ2-1, the V gene TRBV19; TRBD2 matches at 11 bases. The junction had 13 bases not matched to a gene; V was cut back by 6 bases and J by 15 bases. The CDR3 length is 14 residues. The germline V gene encodes CDR1 LNHDA and CDR2 SQIVND (reference sequence). The CDR3 region has the DNA TGTGCCAGTAGCGGGACTAGCGGCCCTTCGTCCCGGTTCTTC. It translates to CASSGTSGPSSRFF.

The chain combines TRBV5-4 with TRBJ2-2, with 9 bases aligning to TRBD2. The ends lost 0 bases at V and 1 base at J; junction bases unmatched: 1. CDR3 size: 16 residues. Germline CDR1 and CDR2: SGHNT and YYREEE (reference sequence). The CDR3 sequence is CASSLGLAVNTGELFF. The CDR3 DNA follows: TGTGCCAGCAGCTTGGGACTAGCGGTGAACACCGGGGAGCTGTTTTTT.

This chain links TRBV7-7 with TRBJ1-1, with D tentatively TRBD1 (5 bases). Between the trimmed V and J ends, which lost 5 bases and 1 base, there was a span of 8 bases. CDR1 SSHAT and CDR2 FNYEAQ come from the germline V gene (reference sequence). The CDR3 contains 13 residues. CDR3 nucleotide sequence: TGTGCCAGCAGCCGCGACAGGAACACTGAAGCTTTCTTT. It is translated as CASSRDRNTEAFF.

This chain uses TRBV11-2 with TRBJ2-2; 8 bases align to TRBD2. Germline lookup yields CDR1 SGHAT and CDR2 FQNNGV. Trimming removed 2 bases from V and 7 bases from J; junction bases left unmatched: 6. CDR3 length: 15 residues. CDR3 amino acids: CASSLLAGNNGELFF. For the CDR3, the DNA is TGTGCCAGCAGCTTATTAGCGGGGAATAACGGGGAGCTGTTTTTT.

The V call is TRBV7-6, the J call TRBJ1-1; TRBD1 agrees at 10 bases. Germline V gives CDR1 SGHVS, CDR2 FNYEAQ. The CDR3 is made up of 13 amino acids. The ends lost 4 bases at V and 10 bases at J; junction bases unmatched: 6. In DNA, the CDR3 is TGTGCCAGCAGCTCGACAGGGGGCGGCGTAGCTTTCTTT. It translates to CASSSTGGGVAFF.

The rearrangement joins TRBV6-5 to TRBJ1-2, with D unresolved. Germline V CDR1 and CDR2: MNHEY, SVGAGI. The V gene lost 4 bases and the J gene lost 8 bases, with 8 bases spanning the gap. The CDR3 totals 11 residues. CDR3 protein: CASSLTEGYTF. CDR3 bases: TGTGCCAGCAGTTTGACTGAGGGCTACACCTTC.

The chain uses TRBV28 and TRBJ1-5; TRBD1 aligns across 7 bases. This CDR3 has 16 residues. Germline V CDR1 and CDR2: MDHEN, SYDVKM. The J segment lost 1 base and the V segment lost 3 bases, leaving 6 bases of the junction unmatched. The CDR3 is CASSFLVRGSNQPQHF. As DNA, the CDR3 is TGTGCCAGCAGTTTTCTGGTCAGGGGGAGCAATCAGCCCCAGCATTTT.

Here the CDR3 reads CASSGGQTSYTEAFF. The DNA of the CDR3 is TGTGCCAGCAGTGGGGGACAGACCTCCTACACTGAAGCTTTCTTT. The gene calls are TRBV6-5 and TRBJ1-1; 7 bases are shared with TRBD1. The trim removed 5 bases at V and 3 bases at J, leaving 9 bases unmatched. Germline values: CDR1 MNHEY, CDR2 SVGAGI. The CDR3 length is 15 residues.

The V gene is TRBV2, the J gene TRBJ1-5; possibly TRBD1 for D (6 bases). Germline lookup yields CDR1 SNHLY and CDR2 FYNNEI. V was trimmed by 6 bases and J by 10 bases, leaving 13 bases between them. This CDR3 contains 12 residues. CDR3: CASSGQSRPQHF. The DNA of the CDR3 is TGTGCCAGCAGCGGACAGAGTAGACCCCAGCATTTT. Supplemented by reference TRBV2 and TRBJ1-5, the full variable domain reads EPEVTQTPSHQVTQMGQEVILRCVPISNHLYFYWYRQILGQKVEFLVSFYNNEISEKSEIFDDQFSVERPDGSNFTLKIRSTKLEDSAMYFCASSGQSRPQHFGDGTRLSIL.

In DNA, the CDR3 is TGTGCCTGGAACCCCGACACGTATGGCTACACCTTC. Its translation is CAWNPDTYGYTF. The chain links TRBV30 to TRBJ1-2, with no clear D. V was shortened by 4 bases and J by 5 bases, with 11 bases between the two germline ends. The CDR3 loop spans 12 amino acids. In germline, CDR1 is GTSNPN, CDR2 SVGIG (reference sequence).

This rearrangement joins TRBV7-9 to TRBJ2-7; D not certain. This CDR3 contains 13 residues. Trimming pared 7 bases from V and 0 bases from J, leaving 10 bases between. The V gene's germline CDR1 is SEHNR and CDR2 FQNEAQ (reference sequence). The CDR3 nucleotides are TGTGCCAGCAATCCGGGTAACTCCTACGAGCAGTACTTC. This encodes CASNPGNSYEQYF.

This clone has just one count. The J gene is TRBJ2-2, the V gene TRBV10-3; unclear D gene. The V end was cut by 3 bases, the J end by 3 bases, with 17 bases between. The CDR3 loop spans 17 amino acids. In germline, CDR1 is ENHRY, CDR2 SYGVKD. The CDR3 coding sequence is TGTGCCATCAGTGACAATCCACAGTTCAATTACACCGGGGAGCTGTTTTTT. This translates into CAISDNPQFNYTGELFF.

The chain couples TRBV6-1 to TRBJ2-3, with 11 bases fitting TRBD1. V was pared by 4 bases and J by 3 bases, with 6 bases of the junction left unmatched. The CDR3 loop spans 16 amino acids. CDR1 is MNHNS, CDR2 SASEGT, per germline. The CDR3, as DNA: TGTGCCAGCAGTGGGGGGACAGGGGGATTTACAGATACGCAGTATTTT. It specifies CASSGGTGGFTDTQYF.

The chain carries TRBV6-5 and TRBJ1-2; D gene ambiguous. Germline CDR1 and CDR2: MNHEY and SVGAGI. The CDR3 consists of 15 residues. The V end was cut by 0 bases, the J end by 1 base, with 9 bases between. The chain's CDR3 is CASSYSIASNYGYTF. In DNA, the CDR3 is TGTGCCAGCAGTTACTCGATCGCCAGTAACTATGGCTACACCTTC.

The chain links TRBV4-2 to TRBJ2-7; 7 bases line up with TRBD2. Looked up from germline, CDR1 is LGHNA and CDR2 is YNFKEQ. Trimming at V came to 1 base and at J to 2 bases, leaving 2 bases not matched to a gene. The CDR3 sequence is 14 residues long. In DNA, the CDR3 is TGTGCCAGCAGCCAAGGCGGGGGAACCTACGAGCAGTACTTC. Its translation is CASSQGGGTYEQYF.

The chain combines TRBV6-1 with TRBJ2-7, with TRBD1 matching over 8 bases. Germline V CDR1 and CDR2: MNHNS, SASEGT. V dropped 4 bases and J dropped 9; count of bases not matched to a gene: 11. This CDR3 has 14 residues. The chain's CDR3 is CASSATRGLGAQYF. CDR3 nucleotide sequence: TGTGCCAGCAGTGCCACCAGGGGGCTTGGAGCGCAGTACTTC.

V and J are TRBV7-9 and TRBJ2-3; no clear D gene. Germline-derived CDR1 and CDR2 are SEHNR and FQNEAQ (reference sequence). Trimming took off 2 bases at V and 0 bases at J, with 12 bases between the two ends. The CDR3 has 16 amino acids. The CDR3 loop reads CASSLIPKLSTDTQYF. The CDR3 bases are TGTGCCAGCAGCTTAATCCCTAAATTGAGCACAGATACGCAGTATTTT.

Points on this clone: This specimen includes other DNA sequences encoding the same CDR3. The gene calls are TRBV5-4 and TRBJ2-5, with D possibly matching TRBD2 (5 bases). The germline gives CDR1 SGHNT, CDR2 YYREEE (reference sequence). The V end lost 2 bases, the J end lost 1 base, and 6 bases lay between the germline ends. The CDR3 contains 13 residues. CDR3 DNA sequence: TGTGCCAGCAGCTTAGCGGTCCAAGAGACCCAGTACTTC. It encodes CASSLAVQETQYF. Filled out from reference TRBV5-4 and TRBJ2-5, the complete variable domain reads ETGVTQSPTHLIKTRGQQVTLRCSSQSGHNTVSWYQQALGQGPQFIFQYYREEENGRGNFPPRFSGLQFPNYSSELNVNALELDDSALYLCASSLAVQETQYFGPGTRLLVL.